Within the sample, the clone carrying this T cell receptor beta chain is medium-sized. The antigen remains unidentified. This sample is part of a study of prognosis after radiotherapy for stage I lung cancer. The overall study: With a biologically effective dose of at least 100 Gy, radiotherapy took the form of SBRT split into 3 to 5 fractions. Radiotherapy was followed by distant metastases in four patients, which appeared at a median of around seven months; roughly 16 patients showed no significant progression. Findings and limits, study-wide: Gene usage, both TRBV and TRBJ, reportedly differed between patients with metastases and patients without them.

V lost 5 bases and J 0 bases, leaving 16 bases between the germline ends. The CDR3 runs to 15 residues. Germline V CDR1 and CDR2: DFQATT, SNEGSKA (reference sequence). Two-round multiplex PCR on genomic DNA was the method by which TCR beta CDR3 was amplified. Each TRBV and TRBJ gene had its own primer in the first PCR round. TCRdb independently ran MiXCR on the multiplex PCR reads; one entry per CDR3 protein. The table records roughly 32,000 distinct CDR3 sequences, about 42% of them present only once. This receptor was obtained from a donor of 50 years or more with non-small cell lung cancer. Sequencing was performed on PBMCs, taken before or after stereotactic body radiation therapy (not recorded which). The rearrangement uses TRBV20-1 and TRBJ1-2, with D uncertain. The DNA of the CDR3 is TGCAGTGCTGGAGGAGTGGACGGTTCTAACTATGGCTACACCTTC. Protein: CSAGGVDGSNYGYTF.